This T cell receptor beta chain was identified during a study of blood T cell repertoires in COVID-19. Generated by immunoSEQ multiplex PCR, the TCRdb table keeps only in-frame clones and is missing some. The table shows 200,000 to 250,000 clones, with roughly 84% occurring only once. Per germline, CDR1 SGHDT and CDR2 YYEEEE. The V and J ends lost 2 bases and 7 bases respectively, with 13 bases between them. The CDR3 has 13 residues. Individuals drawn from around 25 US areas were roughly 18 to 100 years old. Cohort allocation depended upon clinical history that participants reported. Symptom resolution, clearance, or two negative PCRs marked the recovered donors of Cohort 3.

The TCR comes from a woman aged 40 to 50 who had recovered from COVID-19. The sample consisted of PBMCs or T cells enriched from blood (not recorded which). The genes are TRBV5-6 and TRBJ2-7; D possibly corresponds to TRBD1 (6 bases). CDR3 sequence reads: CASSFFGTLEQYV. Here the CDR3 DNA reads TGTGCCAGCAGCTTTTTCGGGACATTGGAGCAGTACGTC.